Listed below are T cell receptor beta chains from one sample, sequenced in a study of blood T cell repertoires in COVID-19. TCRdb's copy holds only in-frame clones and misses some; the assay was immunoSEQ multiplex PCR. The table shows some 230,000 clones, with about 80% occurring only once. Input material: PBMCs or T cells enriched from blood (not recorded which). The receptors were gathered from a woman aged 40 to 49 with acute COVID-19. Both conserved end residues are part of each CDR3. Each record gives: clone size, D gene, J gene, V gene, CDR3 DNA, CDR3 protein. The D gene is left open where the match is weak. Part of the rows lack a size; the others show once, few, many or a class for expanded clones.

- | TRBD1 | TRBJ1-2 | TRBV3-1/TRBV3-2 | TGTGCCAGCAGCCGCCGGGAACAGGGGGACAGGTATGGCTACACCTTC | CASSRREQGDRYGYTF
- | - | TRBJ2-7 | TRBV3-1/TRBV3-2 | TGTGCCAGCGGGGGGGGCGGACCCTACGAGCAGTACTTC | CASGGGGPYEQYF
- | TRBD2 | TRBJ2-1 | TRBV7-3 | TGTGCCAGCAGCGGTCTTGCGGGGGGCAACTACTCCTACAATGAGCAGTTCTTC | CASSGLAGGNYSYNEQFF
- | TRBD1 | TRBJ2-7 | TRBV2 | TGTGCCAGCAGCGGACAGGGGGCTGGGGAGCAGTACTTC | CASSGQGAGEQYF
- | - | TRBJ2-3 | TRBV24-1 | TGTGCCACCAGCCCCTGGGGGGGGACAACGAGCACAGATACGCAGTATTTT | CATSPWGGTTSTDTQYF
- | - | TRBJ2-6 | TRBV15 | TGTGCCACCAGCAGCGTTGTCGACTACAACTCTGGGGCCAACGTCCTGACTTTC | CATSSVVDYNSGANVLTF
- | TRBD2 | TRBJ2-1 | TRBV15 | TGTGCCACCAGCAGAGGTCTAGCGGGGGTCATTGAGCAGTTCTTC | CATSRGLAGVIEQFF
- | - | TRBJ2-3 | TRBV7-2 | TGTGCCAGCAGCCCGACGGGGGTAGCACAAGATACGCAGTATTTT | CASSPTGVAQDTQYF
- | TRBD1 | TRBJ1-6 | TRBV6-5 | TGTGCCAGTACGGGACAGCCTTATTCACCCCTCCACTTT | CASTGQPYSPLHF
- | - | TRBJ1-1 | TRBV9 | TGTGCCAGCAGCCCTCAGGAGGGGCGCCGGACTGAAGCTTTCTTT | CASSPQEGRRTEAFF
- | - | TRBJ1-5 | TRBV7-9 | TGTGCCAGCAGTTTCGGAGGACAGCCCCAGCATTTT | CASSFGGQPQHF
- | - | TRBJ2-1 | TRBV25-1 | TGTGCCAGCAGTGAGGGGACTGACTCCGCAAGCTCCTACAATGAGCAGTTCTTC | CASSEGTDSASSYNEQFF
once | TRBD1 | TRBJ2-3 | TRBV5-5 | TGTGCCAGCAGCTTGGCCGGGACAGGGCCCACAGATACGCAGTATTTT | CASSLAGTGPTDTQYF
- | - | TRBJ2-7 | TRBV19 | TGTGCCAGTAGTATTGGAGGGGTCAGCTCCTACGAGCAGTACTTC | CASSIGGVSSYEQYF
- | - | TRBJ1-2 | TRBV4-3 | TGCGCCAGCAGACAAGATGTCGGGGGGTCGGCTGGCTACACCTTC | CASRQDVGGSAGYTF
- | TRBD1 | TRBJ1-1 | TRBV28 | TGTGCCAGCAGTCGGCCGGGACAGAAGAACACTGAAGCTTTCTTT | CASSRPGQKNTEAFF
- | TRBD1 | TRBJ2-5 | TRBV2 | TGTGCCAGCAGTGTGGACAGGCAAGAGACCCAGTACTTC | CASSVDRQETQYF
- | TRBD1 | TRBJ1-6 | TRBV5-1 | TGCGCCAGCAGCTGGGGGGACGGGACAGGGATTAATTCACCCCTCCACTTT | CASSWGDGTGINSPLHF
- | TRBD2 | TRBJ2-1 | TRBV2 | TGTGCCAGCTACCCGGGACTAGGGCTCAATGAGCAGTTCTTC | CASYPGLGLNEQFF
once | - | TRBJ1-2 | TRBV5-1 | TGCGCCAGCAGCTTGGCGGCAGGGGATGGCTACACCTTC | CASSLAAGDGYTF
- | TRBD2 | TRBJ2-1 | TRBV5-1 | TGCGCCAGCAGAGTTAGCGGGGCGAGCTCCTACAATGAGCAGTTCTTC | CASRVSGASSYNEQFF
- | - | TRBJ2-3 | TRBV28 | TGTGCCAGCAGGAGGGAAGGTGATACGCAGTATTTT | CASRREGDTQYF
- | - | TRBJ1-1 | TRBV7-9 | TGTGCCAGCAGCTTTCGGCGCGATCCTAAGAGACAGAACACTGAAGCTTTCTTT | CASSFRRDPKRQNTEAFF
once | TRBD1 | TRBJ1-4 | TRBV4-3 | TGCGCCAGCAGCCAAGGCGACAGGGGTAATGAAAAACTGTTTTTT | CASSQGDRGNEKLFF
- | - | TRBJ1-2 | TRBV10-1 | TGCGCCAGCAGTGAGTCGGGGGGCTATGGCTACACCTTC | CASSESGGYGYTF